One sample yielded the 13 T cell receptor beta chains listed below, sequenced in a study of OX40 agonist ivuxolimab in advanced cancers. TCRdb's table, derived via immunoSEQ multiplex PCR, lists solely in-frame clones and lacks some. This sample yields some 74,000 clones, of which 88% are seen a single time; around 0.97% belongs to the top ten. This specimen consisted of CD4+ or CD8+ T cells sorted from blood, obtained in a trial of the OX40 agonist ivuxolimab. These receptors all stem from an adult with an advanced solid tumor such as melanoma, head and neck, liver or kidney cancer.

This chain connects TRBV19 to TRBJ1-5; 7 nucleotides match TRBD1. Germline V lookup: CDR1 LNHDA, CDR2 SQIVND (reference sequence). V was clipped by 5 bases and J by 1 base; unmatched bases: 14. The CDR3 is 18 residues long. The CDR3 sequence is CASSPQGQTSTSNQPQHF. The CDR3 bases are TGTGCCAGTAGTCCCCAGGGACAGACTTCGACAAGCAATCAGCCCCAGCATTTT.

This chain connects TRBV4-2 to TRBJ1-2, with D possibly TRBD1 on 5 matching bases. The CDR3 runs to 15 residues. Germline V gives CDR1 LGHNA, CDR2 YNFKEQ. Trimming pared 0 bases from V and 5 bases from J, leaving 13 bases between. CDR3 protein: CASSQDPRDAYGYTF. The CDR3 DNA reads as TGTGCCAGCAGCCAAGATCCCAGGGACGCGTATGGCTACACCTTC.

V usage is TRBV6-4 and J usage is TRBJ1-6; D call uncertain. The length of the CDR3 is 13 residues. Germline V gene lookup returns CDR1 MRHNA and CDR2 SNTAGT. V was trimmed by 3 bases and J by 10 bases, leaving 10 bases between them. CDR3: CASSEWGNSPLHF. In DNA, the CDR3 is TGTGCCAGCAGTGAATGGGGAAACTCACCCCTCCACTTT.

The V gene is TRBV7-9, the J gene TRBJ2-1; 8 bases are shared with TRBD2. The CDR3 sequence is 16 residues long. Trimming cost V 1 base and J 4 bases; bases outside gene matches: 6. Germline V gene sequence: CDR1 SEHNR, CDR2 FQNEAQ (reference sequence). The CDR3 spells CASSLGSLAGYNEQFF. The DNA of the CDR3 is TGTGCCAGCAGCTTAGGGTCCCTAGCGGGTTACAATGAGCAGTTCTTC.

The J gene is TRBJ2-6, the V gene TRBV7-2, with D perhaps being TRBD1 or TRBD2 (5 bases each). The CDR3 has 15 amino acids. Looked up from germline, CDR1 is SGHTA and CDR2 is FQGNSA. V was shortened by 3 bases and J by 3 bases, with 9 bases between the two germline ends. CDR3 in DNA: TGTGCCAGCAGCTTGTGGGGGAATGGGGCCAACGTCCTGACTTTC. This codes for CASSLWGNGANVLTF.

This sequence joins TRBV15 and TRBJ1-4, with a possible D match to TRBD1 (6 bases). The V gene's germline CDR1 is LNHNV and CDR2 YYDKDF (reference sequence). Between the trimmed V and J ends, which lost 6 bases and 7 bases, there was a span of 18 bases. CDR3 length: 15 amino acids. In nucleotides, the CDR3 is TGTGCCACCAGAACGACAGGTAACCGAGGTGAAAAACTGTTTTTT. Protein product: CATRTTGNRGEKLFF.

The gene calls are TRBV5-5 and TRBJ2-3; TRBD2 aligns across 7 bases. The junction had 7 bases not matched to a gene; V was cut back by 4 bases and J by 2 bases. Germline values: CDR1 SGHKS, CDR2 YYEKEE (reference sequence). CDR3 size: 15 residues. DNA for the CDR3: TGTGCCAGCAGCCTCCCTAGCGGACTCACAGATACGCAGTATTTT. Its translation is CASSLPSGLTDTQYF.

The chain uses TRBV5-5 and TRBJ1-4, with D unresolved. Germline V gives CDR1 SGHKS, CDR2 YYEKEE (reference sequence). The CDR3 extends over 13 amino acids. V was trimmed by 1 base and J by 1 base, leaving 2 bases between them. CDR3 amino acids: CASSLLTNEKLFF. The CDR3 DNA follows: TGTGCCAGCAGCTTGTTAACTAATGAAAAACTGTTTTTT.

This chain links TRBV30 with TRBJ2-7, with TRBD1 matching 9 bases. The germline V gene encodes CDR1 GTSNPN and CDR2 SVGIG (reference sequence). The trim removed 3 bases at V and 1 base at J, leaving 13 bases unmatched. The CDR3 contains 17 residues. The CDR3 DNA is TGTGCCTGGAGCCGGACCGGATGGGACAGGGTGTCCTACGAGCAGTACTTC. Translated, it gives CAWSRTGWDRVSYEQYF.

The rearrangement uses TRBV11-2 and TRBJ2-1; 8 nucleotides match TRBD2. V lost 3 bases and J lost 0; bases outside the gene matches: 10. Germline V gene sequence: CDR1 SGHAT, CDR2 FQNNGV. This CDR3 contains 18 residues. The CDR3 bases are TGTGCCAGCAGCTTCGGTAGCGGGGTTATAAGCTCCTACAATGAGCAGTTCTTC. It specifies CASSFGSGVISSYNEQFF.

V and J are TRBV7-2 and TRBJ1-2, with 7 bases matching TRBD1. Trimming at V came to 3 bases and at J to 4 bases, leaving 8 bases not matched to a gene. This CDR3 contains 15 residues. Germline CDR1 and CDR2: SGHTA and FQGNSA. The CDR3 region is CASSFGRGQGYGYTF. The DNA of the CDR3 is TGTGCCAGCAGCTTTGGTAGGGGGCAAGGCTATGGCTACACCTTC.

The chain joins TRBV14 to TRBJ1-2; 10 bases match TRBD1. The CDR3 extends over 15 amino acids. The trim removed 4 bases at V and 4 bases at J, leaving 6 bases unmatched. Germline loops: CDR1 SGHDN, CDR2 FVKESK. The CDR3 sequence is CASSRSGTGAYGYTF. The DNA of the CDR3 is TGTGCCAGCAGCCGCAGCGGGACAGGGGCCTATGGCTACACCTTC.

The chain couples TRBV6-4 to TRBJ2-3; TRBD2 aligns across 14 bases. J gave up 5 bases and V 2 bases, and 9 bases lay outside the gene matches. Germline CDR1 MRHNA, CDR2 SNTAGT. The CDR3 is made up of 18 amino acids. This CDR3 reads CASSDDDSGTSGGDTQYF. CDR3 coding DNA: TGTGCCAGCAGTGACGACGATAGCGGGACTAGCGGGGGAGATACGCAGTATTTT.